This T cell receptor (beta chain) was sequenced during a study of T cell responses to AZD1222 COVID-19 vaccine. The data were produced by immunoSEQ multiplex PCR, yet TCRdb's version contains in-frame clones alone and is incomplete. Of approximately 130,000 clones in the sample, 80% to 95% were seen once. The CDR3 length is 15 residues. The chain is built from TRBV21-1 and TRBJ2-1; the listed D gene, TRBD2, was not tested against the DNA. TRBV21-1 is assigned pseudogene status. The material was peripheral blood, obtained 28 days after the second AZD1222 dose. The sequence derives from an adult who received the AZD1222 COVID-19 vaccine. The CDR3: CASSTSGLADNEQFF. The CDR3, as DNA: TGTGCCAGCAGCACCAGTGGACTAGCCGACAATGAGCAGTTCTTC.